These T cell receptor beta chains were read from a single sample in a study of shared clonotypes between healthy human individuals. Here immunoSEQ multiplex PCR was the method, and the copy in TCRdb shows in-frame clones only, minus some. The table has 2 million to 2.5 million clones, 92% seen once. The sample consisted of naive CD4+ T cells from PBMCs. The receptors here all came from a man younger than 30 in good health. Some clones in this sample may be carry-over from other donors' samples. The CDR3 runs from the conserved cysteine through the conserved F or W. Fields, in order: CDR3 protein, CDR3 DNA, D gene, V gene, clone size, J gene. The D gene is left open where the match is weak. Some rows mark clone size as missing; the rest say once, few, many or name a class of expanded clone.

CASSSAGNADTEAFF	TGTGCCAGCAGCTCCGCAGGGAATGCTGACACTGAAGCTTTCTTT	NA	TRBV7-3	once	TRBJ1-1
CASRTGVSSSYNEQFF	TGTGCCAGCCGAACAGGGGTCTCCAGCTCCTACAATGAGCAGTTCTTC	TRBD1	TRBV5-4	NA	TRBJ2-1
CASILGSLTDTQYF	TGTGCCAGCATCTTAGGGTCCCTCACAGATACGCAGTATTTT	NA	TRBV28	NA	TRBJ2-3
CASSLAGPSLYEQYF	TGTGCCAGCAGCTTAGCGGGGCCATCCCTCTACGAGCAGTACTTC	NA	TRBV11-1	NA	TRBJ2-7
CASSLGGQGNYGYTF	TGTGCCAGCAGCTTAGGGGGACAGGGGAACTATGGCTACACCTTC	TRBD1	TRBV7-2	NA	TRBJ1-2
CASSTGQIQWLAPETQYF	TGTGCCAGTAGTACCGGACAGATTCAATGGCTAGCCCCCGAGACCCAGTACTTC	NA	TRBV19	NA	TRBJ2-5
CASSIVGPSNIQYF	TGTGCCAGTAGTATAGTGGGACCTTCAAACATTCAGTACTTC	NA	TRBV19	once	TRBJ2-4
CASSRDPAGETQYF	TGTGCCAGCAGTCGGGACCCGGCAGGGGAGACCCAGTACTTC	NA	TRBV6-1	NA	TRBJ2-5
CASSAVLGWTGELFF	TGTGCCAGCAGCGCTGTCCTCGGGTGGACCGGGGAGCTGTTTTTT	NA	TRBV5-6	NA	TRBJ2-2
CASSQDRALAYNEQFF	TGCGCCAGCAGCCAAGACAGGGCCTTAGCCTACAATGAGCAGTTCTTC	NA	TRBV4-1	NA	TRBJ2-1
CASMTVSSGNTIYF	TGTGCCAGCATGACAGTCTCCTCTGGAAACACCATATATTTT	NA	TRBV28	NA	TRBJ1-3
CASSLGLGANEKLFF	TGTGCCAGCAGCTTAGGGTTAGGGGCCAATGAAAAACTGTTTTTT	NA	TRBV7-2	NA	TRBJ1-4
CASSYSGYNQPQHF	TGTGCCAGCAGTTACTCTGGCTACAATCAGCCCCAGCATTTT	NA	TRBV6-6	NA	TRBJ1-5
CASRLGWGNEQYF	TGTGCCAGTCGGTTGGGGTGGGGGAACGAGCAGTACTTC	NA	TRBV2	NA	TRBJ2-7
CASSLFSQQPQHF	TGTGCCAGCAGCTTATTCTCTCAGCAGCCCCAGCATTTT	NA	TRBV7-2	NA	TRBJ1-5
CASSRRDPQETQYF	TGCGCCAGCAGCCGTCGGGACCCCCAAGAGACCCAGTACTTC	NA	TRBV5-1	NA	TRBJ2-5
CASSQEVWETQYF	TGTGCCAGCAGCCAGGAGGTGTGGGAGACCCAGTACTTC	NA	TRBV4-2	NA	TRBJ2-5
CASSTRDIYGYTF	TGCGCCAGCAGCACACGGGACATTTATGGCTACACCTTC	NA	TRBV5-1	NA	TRBJ1-2
CASSRAGSYEQYF	TGCGCCAGCAGCCGGGCCGGCTCCTACGAGCAGTACTTC	NA	TRBV5-1	NA	TRBJ2-7
CASSQDGQYF	TGCGCCAGCAGCCAAGATGGCCAGTACTTC	NA	TRBV4-3	NA	TRBJ2-7
CASSPPGTYETQYF	TGTGCCAGCAGTCCACCCGGGACGTATGAGACCCAGTACTTC	NA	TRBV7-9	NA	TRBJ2-5
CASSGGPVEKLFF	TGTGCCAGCAGTGGGGGGCCGGTTGAAAAACTGTTTTTT	NA	TRBV2	once	TRBJ1-4
CASSLPQQPQHF	TGTGCCAGCAGCTTACCACAGCAGCCCCAGCATTTT	NA	TRBV7-9	NA	TRBJ1-5